The 12 T cell receptor beta chains below all came from one sample that was sequenced in a study of T cell repertoires and HLA-DP antigens. Antigens for these TCRs are unknown. Sequencing used immunoSEQ multiplex PCR; TCRdb keeps in-frame clones, though not all of them. The table records some 120,000 clones, 85% to 95% of them present only once. The sample comprised CD4+ T cells from PBMCs. Receptors originate from a woman between 18 and 29 years old in good health and CMV-seronegative.

The chain is built from TRBV6-4 and TRBJ1-1; D is ambiguous. The CDR3 totals 15 residues. Trimming removed 2 bases at V and 1 base at J, with 11 bases between. The germline CDR1 and CDR2 sequences are MRHNA and SNTAGT. CDR3 bases: TGTGCCAGCAGTGACGAGGGCTTATGGAACACTGAAGCTTTCTTT. Translation: CASSDEGLWNTEAFF.

This sequence joins TRBV10-3 and TRBJ2-3, with D unresolved. Trimming stripped 0 bases from V and 6 bases from J, with 4 bases between. CDR1 and CDR2 (germline): ENHRY, SYGVKD. This CDR3 spans 12 amino acids. This chain's CDR3 is CAISESPDTQYF. Here the CDR3 DNA reads TGTGCCATCAGTGAGTCTCCCGATACGCAGTATTTT.

The rearrangement joins TRBV7-2 to TRBJ2-1, with D possibly being TRBD1 (8 bases). Trimming left V 8 bases short and J 5 bases short, with 13 bases between. This CDR3 region has 13 residues. CDR1 and CDR2 (germline): SGHTA, FQGNSA. In DNA form, the CDR3 reads TGTGCCAGCGGGAGGGACAGGAACAATGAGCAGTTCTTC. Translated, it gives CASGRDRNNEQFF.

This chain uses TRBV5-1 with TRBJ1-6; D possibly corresponds to TRBD1 (5 bases). The CDR3 is 17 amino acids. V dropped 0 bases and J dropped 15 bases, with 25 bases sitting between them. Germline V CDR1 and CDR2: SGHRS, YFSETQ. The CDR3 here is CASSLDAQGLMSSLLHF. The CDR3 DNA reads as TGCGCCAGCAGCTTGGACGCTCAGGGATTGATGTCTTCGCTCCTCCACTTT. Full variable domain (outside the CDR3, taken from reference TRBV5-1 and TRBJ1-6): KAGVTQTPRYLIKTRGQQVTLSCSPISGHRSVSWYQQTPGQGLQFLFEYFSETQRNKGNFPGRFSGRQFSNSRSEMNVSTLELGDSALYLCASSLDAQGLMSSLLHFGNGTRLTVT.

The count of this clone is one. This chain joins TRBV27 and TRBJ1-5; the D gene is possibly TRBD1 (6 bases). From germline, CDR1 is MNHEY and CDR2 SMNVEV (reference sequence). V dropped 6 bases and J dropped 6 bases, with 18 bases sitting between them. The CDR3 loop spans 15 amino acids. CDR3 in amino acids: CASRSYRDSFQPQHF. DNA of the CDR3: TGTGCCAGCAGATCGTACAGGGACTCGTTTCAGCCCCAGCATTTT.

The rearrangement joins TRBV18 to TRBJ2-1, with 10 bases fitting TRBD2. The CDR3 loop spans 16 amino acids. The V gene's germline CDR1 is KGHSH and CDR2 LQKENI. Trimming cost V 0 bases and J 9 bases; bases outside gene matches: 8. The CDR3 reads CASSPPSSGGRGEQFF. CDR3 in DNA: TGTGCCAGCTCACCACCGTCTAGCGGGGGCCGGGGTGAGCAGTTCTTC. Supplemented by reference TRBV18 and TRBJ2-1, the full variable domain reads NAGVMQNPRHLVRRRGQEARLRCSPMKGHSHVYWYRQLPEEGLKFMVYLQKENIIDESGMPKERFSAEFPKEGPSILRIQQVVRGDSAAYFCASSPPSSGGRGEQFFGPGTRLTVL.

V usage is TRBV7-9 and J usage is TRBJ2-1; 10 nucleotides line up with TRBD1. The CDR3 loop spans 16 amino acids. The ends lost 5 bases at V and 7 bases at J; junction bases unmatched: 11. CDR1 and CDR2 (germline): SEHNR, FQNEAQ (reference sequence). CDR3 residues: CASSTRDRGPLNEQFF. CDR3 bases: TGTGCCAGCAGCACAAGGGACAGGGGCCCGCTAAATGAGCAGTTCTTC.

The rearrangement uses TRBV10-3 and TRBJ2-2; D not resolved. CDR1 and CDR2 from the germline V gene are ENHRY and SYGVKD. V was shortened by 2 bases and J by 5 bases, with 3 bases between the two germline ends. The CDR3 is 12 amino acids. The CDR3 DNA reads TGTGCCATCAGTGAGGGGACCGGGGAGCTGTTTTTT. It codes for CAISEGTGELFF.

The rearrangement uses TRBV4-1 and TRBJ2-1, with a tentative D call TRBD2 (6 bases). The CDR3 has 15 residues. Deletions cut 6 bases from V and 0 bases from J, with 12 bases between. CDR1 and CDR2 from the germline V gene are MGHRA and YSYEKL. CDR3 nucleotides: TGCGCCAGCAGGGGTGGGGGGAGCTCCTACAATGAGCAGTTCTTC. Translation gives CASRGGGSSYNEQFF.

This sequence joins TRBV19 and TRBJ2-1; the D gene is possibly TRBD1 (5 bases). V lost 3 bases and J lost 9, with 15 bases in between. This CDR3 contains 14 residues. Germline V gives CDR1 LNHDA, CDR2 SQIVND (reference sequence). As DNA, the CDR3 is TGTGCCAGTAGTATGGAGCAGGGAACGCCTGAGCAGTTCTTC. Translated: CASSMEQGTPEQFF.

The V gene is TRBV21-1, the J gene TRBJ1-4. TRBV21-1 has pseudogene status. The CDR3 covers 16 residues. CDR3 nucleotide sequence: TGTGCCAGCAGCCCAAGGGGCGGGGGGACTAATGAAAAACTGTTTTTT. This encodes CASSPRGGGTNEKLFF.

The chain couples TRBV27 to TRBJ1-5; TRBD1 might be the D (5 bases). The length of the CDR3 is 15 residues. Germline lookup yields CDR1 MNHEY and CDR2 SMNVEV (reference sequence). Trimming took 0 bases from V and 4 from J, leaving 10 bases between them. DNA of the CDR3: TGTGCCAGCAGTTTATCACGGGGGGATAATCAGCCCCAGCATTTT. It specifies CASSLSRGDNQPQHF.